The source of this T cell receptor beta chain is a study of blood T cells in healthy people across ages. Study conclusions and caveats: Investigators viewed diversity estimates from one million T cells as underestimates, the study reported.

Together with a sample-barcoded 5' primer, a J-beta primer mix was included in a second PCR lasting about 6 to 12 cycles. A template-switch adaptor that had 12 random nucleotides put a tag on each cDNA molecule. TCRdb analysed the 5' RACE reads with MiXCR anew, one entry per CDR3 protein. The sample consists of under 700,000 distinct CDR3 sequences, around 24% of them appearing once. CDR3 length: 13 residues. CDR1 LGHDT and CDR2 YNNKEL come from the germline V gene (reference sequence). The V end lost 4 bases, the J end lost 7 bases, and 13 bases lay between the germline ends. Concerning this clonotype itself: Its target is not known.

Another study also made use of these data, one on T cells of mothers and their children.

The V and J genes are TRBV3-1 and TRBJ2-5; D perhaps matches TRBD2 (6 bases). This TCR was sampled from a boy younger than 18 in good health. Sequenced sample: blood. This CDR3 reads CASSPDGGGTQYF. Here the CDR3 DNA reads TGTGCCAGCAGCCCAGACGGGGGAGGGACCCAGTACTTC.